The rows below give T cell receptor beta chains drawn from one sample of a study of T cells in Graves' hyperthyroidism and ophthalmopathy. One entry per CDR3 protein results from TCRdb running MiXCR on the multiplex PCR reads. The repertoire holds 250,000 to 300,000 distinct CDR3 sequences, with roughly 15% as singletons. The specimen was blood. The receptors derive from a woman aged 40 to 50 with Graves' hyperthyroidism that later progressed to Graves' ophthalmopathy. Both conserved end residues are part of each CDR3. D genes are given only for firm matches. The listing skips clone size in some rows; elsewhere it reads once, few, many or a size class.

j_call	clone_size	v_call	d_call	cdr3_nt	cdr3_aa
TRBJ2-5	many	TRBV2	TRBD1	TGTGCCAGCAGAAGGACAGGAACATCAGGGGTAGAGACCCAGTACTTC	CASRRTGTSGVETQYF
TRBJ2-1	many	TRBV27	TRBD2	TGTGCCAGCAGTTCCGGCTTAGCGGGAGGTTCTTACAATGAGCAGTTCTTC	CASSSGLAGGSYNEQFF
TRBJ2-2	few	TRBV10-1	.	TGCGCCAGCAGCGGCTCGGCCGGGGAGCTGTTTTTT	CASSGSAGELFF
TRBJ2-3	many	TRBV5-1	.	TGCGCCAGCAGCCAGGAGTCAGATACGCAGTATTTT	CASSQESDTQYF
TRBJ2-7	many	TRBV11-2	.	TGTGCCAGCAGCTCGGGAGTTTACTCCTACGAGCAGTACTTC	CASSSGVYSYEQYF
TRBJ2-5	many	TRBV19	TRBD1	TGTGCCAGTAGTTCCACAGGGGGAATAGAAGAGACCCAGTACTTC	CASSSTGGIEETQYF
TRBJ2-3	many	TRBV5-4	.	TGTGCCAGCACCAGAGAGTGGGAAAGCACAGATACGCAGTATTTT	CASTREWESTDTQYF
TRBJ2-1	many	TRBV11-1	.	TGTGCCAGCAGCTTCCGACTGCCCCACAATGAGCAGTTCTTC	CASSFRLPHNEQFF
TRBJ2-5	many	TRBV27	TRBD2	TGTGCCAGCAGTTTACGCCCCGGCAGGGGTTCTAGCGGGACGAAGCAAGAGACCCAGTACTTC	CASSLRPGRGSSGTKQETQYF
TRBJ1-6	many	TRBV3-1	.	TGTGCCAGCAGCGACAGAGGATTTTCACCCCTCCACTTT	CASSDRGFSPLHF
TRBJ1-1	.	TRBV2	.	TGTGCCAGCAGGGAAGTAGGGTTCGGCAACGCTTTCTTT	CASREVGFGNAFF
TRBJ1-1	few	TRBV20-1	.	TGCAGTGCAGAGAGCAGGGGAGCTTTCTTT	CSAESRGAFF
TRBJ2-1	many	TRBV20-1	.	TGCAGTGCTTCCTACAATGAGCAGTTCTTC	CSASYNEQFF
TRBJ2-1	many	TRBV5-1	.	TGCGCCAGCAGCTTGAGACAGACCTCCTACAATGAGCAGTTCTTC	CASSLRQTSYNEQFF
TRBJ2-7	many	TRBV5-6	.	TGTGCCAGCAGCTTGTCTGTCGGCGGGACCTCCTACGAGCAGTACTTC	CASSLSVGGTSYEQYF
TRBJ2-5	many	TRBV10-2	TRBD2	TGCGCCAGCAGTCACAGCGGGGCCCAAGAGACCCAGTACTTC	CASSHSGAQETQYF
TRBJ2-7	many	TRBV11-2	TRBD2	TGTGCCAGCAGCCCCCGGAGACTAGCGGGGGTATACGAGCAGTACTTC	CASSPRRLAGVYEQYF
TRBJ2-1	many	TRBV4-2	TRBD2	TGTGCCAGCAGCCAACTGGGGACTAGCGGGGCGAGTGAGCAGTTCTTC	CASSQLGTSGASEQFF
TRBJ2-7	few	TRBV19	TRBD1	TGTGCCAGTACCTGGAGACAGGGATCCTACGAGCAGTACTTC	CASTWRQGSYEQYF
TRBJ2-1	many	TRBV30	.	TGTGCCTGGAGTGTACCTTTGGGGCACTTCTGGAACAATGAGCAGTTCTTC	CAWSVPLGHFWNNEQFF
TRBJ1-3	.	TRBV5-1	.	TGCGCCAGCAGTTTTTCGTCGTTGGACAACCTATATTTT	CASSFSSLDNLYF
TRBJ2-7	few	TRBV19	TRBD2	TGTGCCAGTAGTACTAGCGGGGATTCCTACGAGCAGTACTTC	CASSTSGDSYEQYF
TRBJ2-7	many	TRBV27	.	TGTGCCAGCAGTTTATCGGAGGGAGGTCCCTACGAGCAGTACTTC	CASSLSEGGPYEQYF
TRBJ2-3	many	TRBV29-1	.	TGCAGCGTTTGGGCCTACTTGACAGATACGCAGTATTTT	CSVWAYLTDTQYF
TRBJ2-1	.	TRBV7-9	.	TGTGCCAGCAGCTTAGCCGATTACAATGAGCAGTTCTTC	CASSLADYNEQFF
TRBJ1-1	many	TRBV7-9	.	TGTGCCAGCAGCCGGGTCCGCCCGGGCCTTAGCACTGAAGCTTTCTTT	CASSRVRPGLSTEAFF
TRBJ1-2	many	TRBV2	.	TGTGCCAGCAGTGAACCGGGGAACTATGGCTACACCTTC	CASSEPGNYGYTF
TRBJ2-3	many	TRBV27	.	TGTGCCAGCAGTACCCTTTTAGAACCAGATACGCAGTATTTT	CASSTLLEPDTQYF
TRBJ2-3	many	TRBV3-1	.	TGTGCCAGCAGCCATGGTTGGGCTAGTAGGGCAGATACGCAGTATTTT	CASSHGWASRADTQYF
TRBJ1-4	few	TRBV11-2	TRBD1	TGTGCCAGCAGCTTTTCGACAGGGGGCAACGAAAAACTGTTTTTT	CASSFSTGGNEKLFF
TRBJ2-3	.	TRBV2	.	TGTGCCAGCGCCAGTAGAGTAAACACAGATACGCAGTATTTT	CASASRVNTDTQYF
TRBJ1-1	few	TRBV20-1	.	TGCAGTGCTATGAGTCCGGACAATCCGAACACTGAAGCTTTCTTT	CSAMSPDNPNTEAFF
TRBJ2-3	many	TRBV28	TRBD2	TGTGCCAGCAGATCCGGGACTAGTGGATTTCTCACAGATACGCAGTATTTT	CASRSGTSGFLTDTQYF
TRBJ2-4	many	TRBV2	.	TGTGCCAGCAGTGTCCAGTTGGTAGTCCAAAACATTCAGTACTTC	CASSVQLVVQNIQYF
TRBJ2-2	many	TRBV9	.	TGTGCCAGCAGCGTAGCTGGGTTCACCGGGGAGCTGTTTTTT	CASSVAGFTGELFF
TRBJ1-3	many	TRBV6-2/TRBV6-3	TRBD1	TGTGCCAGCAAGTGGTTGCGGGACAGGCGAAACACCATATATTTT	CASKWLRDRRNTIYF
TRBJ2-5	.	TRBV2	.	TGTGCCATCAGTAGGGGTGCCCAAGAGACCCAGTACTTC	CAISRGAQETQYF
TRBJ1-5	many	TRBV19	.	TGTGCCAGTAGGAGTGGGTTTCAGCCCCAGCATTTT	CASRSGFQPQHF
TRBJ1-6	many	TRBV30	TRBD1	TGTGCCTGGGACAGGGGATCACCCCTCCACTTT	CAWDRGSPLHF
TRBJ1-1	many	TRBV7-3	.	TGTGCCAGCAGCCTAAGTGGGGGTTATGAAGCTTTCTTT	CASSLSGGYEAFF